This T cell receptor beta chain was sequenced in a study of molecular identifiers for immune sequencing clone quantification listed by TCRdb under 2018. With respect to the entire study: For a replicate experiment, RNA from approximately 20,000 or 100,000 naive CD8 T cells was divided into five aliquots, of which four were sequenced. This methods study benchmarked molecular-identifier clustering-based TCR repertoire sequencing (MIDCIRS) and TCR RNA copy counting, using CD8 T cells to do so. Results the study describes overall, beyond this receptor: Highly expanded clone sizes could be underestimated because identical TCR molecules may share a barcode. Spiked-in Jurkat TCR RNA equal to a single cell's worth was reported to be detectable even within 1,200,000 naive CD8 T cells. The naive libraries included spiked-in Jurkat TCR RNA (roughly eleven copies' worth), and this Jurkat TCR RNA is not part of the donor repertoire. Modeling estimated 2.5 to 3.5 recovered TCR RNA copies per cell, compared with about 9.3 by digital PCR, which implies about 32% capture efficiency. In CMV-specific effector cells, over 99% of molecules were held by clones above 20 RNA copies, whereas under 1% of molecules were held by such clones in naive cells. When barcode sub-clustering was not used, chimeric consensus sequences inflated TCR diversity, with chimeras reaching as high as 47%.

The library was built by means of PCR. TCRdb records Illumina HiSeq 4000 as the sequencer. Preparation of bulk TCR libraries followed a previously described approach, with the TCR primers listed in Table S5. Total RNA was purified with the Qiagen AllPrep DNA/RNA kit. Reads from multiple sequencing runs of the same library were pooled before analysis. From the authors' description of their analysis: Only reads with exact TCR constant sequence were kept, trimmed to 150 nt, and grouped by their 12-nt molecular barcodes. Reads within each barcode group were sub-clustered using a 15% Levenshtein threshold, and quality-weighted consensus sequences were constructed for each RNA molecule. Non-functional sequences were filtered out, along with any lower-count sequence sitting one edit away from another sequence. Barcode sub-clusters with fewer than 20% of the maximum read count were removed, based on fitting two negative binomial distributions. TCRdb redid the processing of the public reads, applying fastp at Q25 and MiXCR, and retained in-frame beta chains. Each entry is one CDR3 protein sequence, shown with its most common DNA and genes. Clone size and V and J calls follow TCRdb, not the original study. Present in this sample are some 650,000 distinct CDR3 sequences, just under 20% of which were seen just once. The ten most abundant clones make up roughly 0.83% of the sample.

This clonotype has ten or more counts. The antigen it recognizes is unknown. Nothing much larger sits one base from this clone, and base qualities are not available. V and J are trimmed by 0 bases and 11 bases, and the gene matches miss 9 bases of the junction. CDR1 and CDR2, per the germline V gene, are MGHRA and YSYEKL. The CDR3 runs 15 amino acids, cysteine and phenylalanine included. The entry retains the CDR3 DNA only, 45 bases that are in frame from base 1. Libraries of naive CD8 T cells were built from around 20,000 to 1,000,000 sorted cells, with 10%, 30% or 50% of the purified RNA used. Naive CD8 T cells were FACS-sorted as CD8+CD4-CCR7+CD45RA+ on a BD FACSAria II into RLT Plus buffer. Detection sensitivity was tested by spiking Jurkat RNA equal to ten TCR copies' worth into samples containing roughly 19,000-1,000,000 naive CD8 T cells. Enrichment of CD8 T cells was performed with RosetteSep CD8+ T Cell Enrichment Cocktail and Ficoll-Paque, after which ACK red cell lysis was carried out.

The chain is assembled from TRBV4-1 and TRBJ1-5, with TRBD1 identical over 8 junction bases. Source material: naive CD8+ T cells from blood, with Jurkat cell RNA spiked in. In light of the paper, this sample's cell subset or site label describes: FACS-sorted CD8+CD4-CCR7+CD45RA+ naive T cells. This TCR came from a human donor in good health. Some libraries in this study had Jurkat cell RNA spiked in. The DNA reads TGCGCCAGCAGCCAAGAAGGGGCAGGGGGCGAGGCCCAGCATTTT. Its amino acids are CASSQEGAGGEAQHF.